Shown below are 12 T cell receptor beta chains from a single sample sequenced in a study of cytomegalovirus exposure and HLA in healthy donors. Primers for the PCR totalled 60 Vbeta and 13 Jbeta. Here immunoSEQ multiplex PCR was the method, and the copy in TCRdb shows in-frame clones only, minus some. The sample lists about 240,000 clones, approximately 78% occurring once. Sequencing input: PBMCs. Receptors originate from a boy aged 5-17 years in good health and CMV-seronegative.

This chain uses TRBV6-4 with TRBJ1-2, with D perhaps matching TRBD1 (5 bases). The CDR3 has 15 residues. The V end lost 0 bases, the J end lost 2 bases, and 10 bases lay between the germline ends. The germline V gene has CDR1 MRHNA and CDR2 SNTAGT. The CDR3 nucleotides read TGTGCCAGCAGTGACTCAGGGGACTACAACTATGGCTACACCTTC. Translation: CASSDSGDYNYGYTF.

This clone has more than one count but fewer than ten. This rearrangement joins TRBV5-1 to TRBJ1-6, with D hard to call. The germline gives CDR1 SGHRS, CDR2 YFSETQ. V was trimmed by 2 bases and J by 8 bases, leaving 8 bases between them. There are 13 residues in the CDR3. CDR3 residues: CASSFGVDSPLHF. CDR3 DNA: TGCGCCAGCAGCTTCGGGGTTGATTCACCCCTCCACTTT. The full variable domain, its missing parts supplied by reference TRBV5-1 and TRBJ1-6, is KAGVTQTPRYLIKTRGQQVTLSCSPISGHRSVSWYQQTPGQGLQFLFEYFSETQRNKGNFPGRFSGRQFSNSRSEMNVSTLELGDSALYLCASSFGVDSPLHFGNGTRLTVT.

This clone was detected only once. The rearrangement links TRBV11-3 to TRBJ1-2; 7 nucleotides match TRBD1. Germline V gives CDR1 SGHNT, CDR2 YENEEA. The CDR3 is 15 residues long. The J segment lost 2 bases and the V segment lost 0 bases, leaving 3 bases of the junction unmatched. The CDR3 is CASSLEGRGNYGYTF. CDR3 sequence (DNA): TGTGCCAGCAGCTTAGAGGGCAGGGGGAACTATGGCTACACCTTC. The full variable domain, in which reference TRBV11-3 and TRBJ1-2 provide the parts outside the CDR3, is EAGVVQSPRYKIIEKKQPVAFWCNPISGHNTLYWYLQNLGQGPELLIRYENEEAVDDSQLPKDRFSAERLKGVDSTLKIQPAELGDSAVYLCASSLEGRGNYGYTFGSGTRLTVV.

A remark on this clone: One end of the junction does not line up with germline, which may come from a read error. The chain has TRBV7-9 and TRBJ1-2; 7 bases align to TRBD1. CDR3 length: 15 residues. Per the germline V gene, CDR1 is SEHNR and CDR2 is FQNEAQ (reference sequence). The CDR3, as DNA: TGTTCCAGCAGCTTAGGACAGGTAGGACTGTCCGGCTACACCTTC. This encodes CSSSLGQVGLSGYTF. Full variable domain (rest looked up from reference TRBV7-9 and TRBJ1-2): DTGVSQNPRHKITKRGQNVTFRCDPISEHNRLYWYRQTLGQGPEFLTYFQNEAQLEKSRLLSDRFSAERPKGSFSTLEIQRTEQGDSAMYLCSSSLGQVGLSGYTFGSGTRLTVV.

This clone was counted only a few times. V is TRBV10-3 and J is TRBJ1-1; no firm D call. The CDR3 covers 12 residues. Germline loops: CDR1 ENHRY, CDR2 SYGVKD. Trimming took 8 bases from V and 8 from J, leaving 15 bases between them. The chain's CDR3 is CAISSTLEEAFF. The CDR3 DNA follows: TGTGCCATCTCCAGTACGCTGGAGGAAGCTTTCTTT.

J is TRBJ1-2 and V is TRBV29-1; the D is unclear. The germline V and J ends were trimmed by 4 bases and 4 bases, with 10 bases remaining between them. The CDR3 loop spans 12 amino acids. The germline V gene has CDR1 SQVTM and CDR2 ANQGSEA. This CDR3 reads CSVGNSIYGYTF. CDR3 DNA sequence: TGCAGCGTTGGCAACAGTATCTATGGCTACACCTTC.

The J gene is TRBJ1-3, the V gene TRBV7-6; D is uncertain. Germline CDR1 reads SGHVS; CDR2 reads FNYEAQ. This CDR3 spans 13 amino acids. V was shortened by 2 bases and J by 7 bases, with 9 bases between the two germline ends. The chain's CDR3 is CASSLPNFNTIYF. The CDR3 coding sequence is TGTGCCAGCAGCTTACCCAATTTCAACACCATATATTTT.

This clone was observed a single time. This sequence joins TRBV28 and TRBJ1-5; D is perhaps TRBD1 (6 bases). Trimming removed 5 bases at V and 2 bases at J, with 16 bases between. The germline V gene has CDR1 MDHEN and CDR2 SYDVKM. This CDR3 region has 16 residues. The CDR3: CASSPGVRGRNQPQHF. The CDR3 DNA is TGTGCCAGCAGTCCCGGGGTGCGGGGGCGCAATCAGCCCCAGCATTTT.

V and J are TRBV11-1 and TRBJ1-6; TRBD1 matches at 7 bases. In germline, CDR1 is SGHAT, CDR2 FQDESV (reference sequence). The CDR3 has 19 amino acids. Unmatched junction bases numbered 18, after V lost 4 bases and J lost 6 bases. The CDR3 nucleotides read TGTGCCAGCAGCTATTATACGCCGAAGACAGGGCGTGGTAATTCACCCCTCCACTTT. Amino acid sequence: CASSYYTPKTGRGNSPLHF.

This sequence joins TRBV10-1 and TRBJ2-5, with D possibly being TRBD2 (5 bases). The assigned J gene may be wrong: the sequence end matches TRBJ2-7 better. This CDR3 is built from 13 residues. Germline CDR1 reads WNHNN; CDR2 reads SYGVQD (reference sequence). The CDR3 sequence: CASSDGISYEQYF. In DNA, the CDR3 is TGCGCCAGCAGCGACGGGATAAGCTACGAGCAGTACTTC.

The chain carries TRBV4-1 and TRBJ2-5, with D possibly TRBD1 on 6 matching bases. Germline V gene data show CDR1 as MGHRA and CDR2 as YSYEKL. The length of the CDR3 is 16 residues. Between the trimmed V and J ends, which lost 0 bases and 3 bases, there was a span of 14 bases. CDR3 bases: TGCGCCAGCAGCCAAGACTTACAGGGAGTAAAAGAGACCCAGTACTTC. Its translation is CASSQDLQGVKETQYF.

The chain links TRBV2 to TRBJ1-6, with a possible D match to TRBD1 (5 bases). V lost 3 bases and J 4 bases, leaving 10 bases between the germline ends. The CDR3 extends over 15 amino acids. Germline CDR1 reads SNHLY; CDR2 reads FYNNEI. CDR3 nucleotide sequence: TGTGCCAGCAGTGATGAGGACATTTATAATTCACCCCTCCACTTT. Protein sequence: CASSDEDIYNSPLHF. Full variable domain (outside the CDR3, taken from reference TRBV2 and TRBJ1-6): EPEVTQTPSHQVTQMGQEVILRCVPISNHLYFYWYRQILGQKVEFLVSFYNNEISEKSEIFDDQFSVERPDGSNFTLKIRSTKLEDSAMYFCASSDEDIYNSPLHFGNGTRLTVT.